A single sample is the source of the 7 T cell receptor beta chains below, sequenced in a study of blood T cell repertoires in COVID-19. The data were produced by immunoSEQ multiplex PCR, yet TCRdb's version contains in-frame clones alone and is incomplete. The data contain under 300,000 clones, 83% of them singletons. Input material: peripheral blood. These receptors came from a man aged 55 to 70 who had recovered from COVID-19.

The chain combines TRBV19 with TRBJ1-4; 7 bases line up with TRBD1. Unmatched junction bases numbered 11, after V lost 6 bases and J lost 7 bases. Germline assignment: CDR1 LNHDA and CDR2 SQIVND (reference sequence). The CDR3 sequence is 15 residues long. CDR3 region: CASSYGDRASEKLFF. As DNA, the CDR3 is TGTGCCAGTAGCTACGGGGACAGAGCTTCTGAAAAACTGTTTTTT.

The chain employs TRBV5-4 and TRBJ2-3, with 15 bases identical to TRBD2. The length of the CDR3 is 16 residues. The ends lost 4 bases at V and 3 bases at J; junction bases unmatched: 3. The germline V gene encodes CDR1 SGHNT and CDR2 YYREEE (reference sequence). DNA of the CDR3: TGTGCCAGCAGCCCCGGGACTAGCGGGAGGACAGATACGCAGTATTTT. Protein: CASSPGTSGRTDTQYF.

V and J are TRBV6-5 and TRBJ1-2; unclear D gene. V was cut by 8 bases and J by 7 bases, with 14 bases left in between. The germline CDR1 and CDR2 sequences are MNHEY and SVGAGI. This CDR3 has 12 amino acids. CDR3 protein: CASCRSSGGYTF. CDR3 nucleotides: TGTGCCAGCTGCCGTTCTTCCGGTGGCTACACCTTC.

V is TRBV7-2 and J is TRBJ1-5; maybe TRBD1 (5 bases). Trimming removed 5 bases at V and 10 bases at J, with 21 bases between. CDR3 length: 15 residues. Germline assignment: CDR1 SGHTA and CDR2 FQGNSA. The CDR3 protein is CASSTGQGPGIPQHF. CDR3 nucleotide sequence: TGTGCCAGCAGCACAGGTCAGGGCCCGGGTATCCCCCAGCATTTT. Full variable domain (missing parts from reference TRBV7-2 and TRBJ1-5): GAGVSQSPSNKVTEKGKDVELRCDPISGHTALYWYRQSLGQGLEFLIYFQGNSAPDKSGLPSDRFSAERTGGSVSTLTIQRTQQEDSAVYLCASSTGQGPGIPQHFGDGTRLSIL.

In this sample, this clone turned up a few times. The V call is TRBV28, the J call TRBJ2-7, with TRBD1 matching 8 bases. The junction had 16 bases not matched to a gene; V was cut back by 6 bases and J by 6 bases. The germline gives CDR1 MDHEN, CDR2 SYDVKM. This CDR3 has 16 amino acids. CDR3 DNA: TGTGCCAGCAGCCCTCGGGGAGGACAGGGACCGGTCGAGCAGTACTTC. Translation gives CASSPRGGQGPVEQYF.

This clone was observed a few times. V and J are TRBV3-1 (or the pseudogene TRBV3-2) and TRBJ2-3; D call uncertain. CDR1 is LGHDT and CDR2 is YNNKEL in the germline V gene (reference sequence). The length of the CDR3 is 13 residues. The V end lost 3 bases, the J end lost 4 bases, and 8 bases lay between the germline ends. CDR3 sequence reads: CASSQASADTQYF. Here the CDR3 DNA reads TGTGCCAGCAGCCAGGCAAGCGCAGATACGCAGTATTTT.

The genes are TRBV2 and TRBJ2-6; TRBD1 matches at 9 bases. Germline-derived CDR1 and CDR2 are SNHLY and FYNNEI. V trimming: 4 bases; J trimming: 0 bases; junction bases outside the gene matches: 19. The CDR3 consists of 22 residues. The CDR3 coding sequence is TGTGCCAGCAGTGGGGGGCGATACCCCGGGACAGGGACCTCCTCTGGGGCCAACGTCCTGACTTTC. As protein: CASSGGRYPGTGTSSGANVLTF. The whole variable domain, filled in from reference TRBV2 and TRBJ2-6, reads EPEVTQTPSHQVTQMGQEVILRCVPISNHLYFYWYRQILGQKVEFLVSFYNNEISEKSEIFDDQFSVERPDGSNFTLKIRSTKLEDSAMYFCASSGGRYPGTGTSSGANVLTFGAGSRLTVL.